These 28 T cell receptor beta chains came from one sample sequenced in a study of T cell clonality in common variable immunodeficiency. Assay used: immunoSEQ multiplex PCR; TCRdb lists only in-frame clones, some missing. Singletons are absent from the sample, which has about 35,000 clones. Sequencing was performed on peripheral blood mononuclear cells. These receptors were collected from a person between 18 and 75 years old in good health.

This clone has a count of ten or more. The read stops 3 residues short of the end of the CDR3; the missing end is completed from the germline J gene. The chain recombines TRBV29-1 with TRBJ2-1, with 11 nucleotides matching TRBD2. Germline values: CDR1 SQVTM, CDR2 ANQGSEA. The CDR3 length is 14 residues. V trimming: 6 bases; J trimming: 4 bases; junction bases outside the gene matches: 5. CDR3 residues: CSVRTSGYYNEQFF. The sequenced CDR3 bases are TGCAGCGTCCGGACTAGCGGGTATTACAATGAG.

This clone was seen many times. One end of the junction varies from germline; a read error may be responsible. The read terminates 3 residues ahead of where the CDR3 ends, so the germline J gene completes it. The chain is built from TRBV6-1 and TRBJ2-6, with TRBD1 identical over 8 bases. Germline CDR1 and CDR2: MNHNS and SASEGT. The CDR3 is made up of 19 amino acids. The CDR3 is CASREGLPGGFSGANVLTF. The CDR3 DNA, read in part, is TGTGCCAGCAGGGAAGGGCTTCCAGGGGGCTTCTCTGGGGCCAACGTC.

Points on this clone: The read terminates 3 residues before the CDR3 end, so the remaining end is supplied by the germline J gene. V is TRBV6-1 and J is TRBJ1-5, with 7 bases that match TRBD1. The CDR3 spans 14 residues. Germline V gene sequence: CDR1 MNHNS, CDR2 SASEGT. Trimming cost V 1 base and J 6 bases; bases outside gene matches: 3. The part of the CDR3 DNA that was read is TGTGCCAGCAGTGAAGAAACAGGGGTTCAGCCC. This sequence encodes CASSEETGVQP. The complete CDR3 protein is CASSEETGVQPQHF.

This clone was observed many times. Sequencing ends 3 residues short of the CDR3 end; the germline J gene provides the rest. This sequence joins TRBV19 and TRBJ1-2; 11 nucleotides line up with TRBD1. V shed 7 bases and J 5 bases; nucleotides not matched to a gene: 6. There are 14 residues in the CDR3. The germline CDR1 and CDR2 sequences are LNHDA and SQIVND (reference sequence). The DNA read from the CDR3 is TGTGCCAGTACCCCCGGGACAGGGGGGTATGGC. It specifies CASTPGTGGYG. The whole CDR3 is CASTPGTGGYGYTF.

This clone has at least ten counts. The DNA ends 3 residues before the CDR3 does, and the rest of the CDR3 is filled in from the germline J gene. V usage is TRBV11-2 and J usage is TRBJ1-1; tentatively, D is TRBD1 (5 bases). CDR1 is SGHAT, CDR2 FQNNGV, per germline. V gave up 1 base and J gave up 3 bases, with 12 bases separating them. The CDR3 spans 15 residues. CDR3: CASSLVRGPDTEAFF. The DNA read from the CDR3 is TGTGCCAGCAGCTTAGTGCGGGGCCCGGACACTGAA.

On this clone itself: The read ends 3 residues before the CDR3 terminus; that terminus is restored from the germline J gene. The genes are TRBV20-1 and TRBJ1-3; no definite D call. Trimming cost V 2 bases and J 0 bases, with 11 bases left between them. The CDR3 is 15 amino acids. Germline assignment: CDR1 DFQATT and CDR2 SNEGSKA (reference sequence). CDR3 DNA, as far as it was read: TGCAGTGCTAGATCTCGACTGAACTCTGGAAACACC. Amino acids: CSARSRLNSGNT. The whole CDR3 reads CSARSRLNSGNTIYF.

Many counts were recorded for this clone. From the germline J gene comes the end of the CDR3, since the read stops 3 residues before it. V and J are TRBV7-2 and TRBJ1-5, with 7 bases matching TRBD1. Trimming took 5 bases from V and 4 from J; bases not matched to a gene: 2. CDR1 SGHTA and CDR2 FQGNSA come from the germline V gene. This CDR3 has 13 residues. CDR3 sequence: CASSDRVNQPQHF. The DNA read from the CDR3 is TGTGCCAGCAGCGACAGGGTGAATCAGCCC.

In this sample, this clone turned up many times. From the germline J gene comes the end of the CDR3, since the read stops 3 residues before it. The gene calls are TRBV5-4 and TRBJ1-4; D perhaps matches TRBD1 (5 bases). V was pared by 3 bases and J by 8 bases, with 17 bases between. CDR3 length: 15 amino acids. From germline, CDR1 is SGHNT and CDR2 YYREEE (reference sequence). The CDR3 loop is CASSSGLNTGEKLFF. Partial CDR3 DNA: TGTGCCAGCAGCTCGGGACTCAATACGGGGGAAAAA.

In this sample, this clone turned up many times. Coverage ceases 3 residues before the CDR3 finishes, and the germline J gene fills in the end. This chain uses TRBV11-3 with TRBJ1-6; possibly TRBD1 for D (6 bases). Deletions cut 9 bases from V and 4 bases from J, with 13 bases between. The germline gives CDR1 SGHNT, CDR2 YENEEA. This CDR3 has 14 residues. CDR3: CARQGELYNSPLHF. The CDR3 DNA, read in part, is TGTGCCAGACAGGGTGAACTGTATAATTCACCC. Together with reference TRBV11-3 and TRBJ1-6, the CDR3 gives the full variable domain: EAGVVQSPRYKIIEKKQPVAFWCNPISGHNTLYWYLQNLGQGPELLIRYENEEAVDDSQLPKDRFSAERLKGVDSTLKIQPAELGDSAVYLCARQGELYNSPLHFGNGTRLTVT.

This clone was observed many times. The read terminates 3 residues before the CDR3 end, so the remaining end is supplied by the germline J gene. The rearrangement links TRBV5-1 to TRBJ2-7; 8 bases fit TRBD1. This CDR3 region has 15 residues. After removal of 0 bases from V and 2 bases from J, the junction contained 4 bases not matched to a gene. Germline V gene lookup returns CDR1 SGHRS and CDR2 YFSETQ. CDR3 loop: CASSLAGQGPYEQYF. The part of the CDR3 DNA that was read is TGCGCCAGCAGCTTGGCCGGACAGGGCCCCTACGAG.

This clone has at least ten counts. The read terminates 3 residues ahead of where the CDR3 ends, so the germline J gene completes it. V usage is TRBV18 and J usage is TRBJ1-6; maybe TRBD1 (6 bases). Germline CDR1 reads KGHSH; CDR2 reads LQKENI. The CDR3 runs 14 residues. Trimming cost V 3 bases and J 9 bases, with 12 bases left between them. The sequenced CDR3 bases are TGTGCCAGCTCACCTGAGGGGGAGTCTTCACCC. It is translated as CASSPEGESSP. The full CDR3 is CASSPEGESSPLHF.

This clone was observed a few times. The read terminates 3 residues before the CDR3 end, so the remaining end is supplied by the germline J gene. The V and J genes are TRBV19 and TRBJ2-1; 9 bases map to TRBD2. The CDR3 is 16 residues long. Per germline, CDR1 LNHDA and CDR2 SQIVND (reference sequence). V lost 4 bases and J lost 4; bases outside the gene matches: 8. The part of the CDR3 DNA that was read is TGTGCCAGTAGTAGAAGTAGCGGGAGCGAGTACAATGAG. Translated, it gives CASSRSSGSEYNE. The whole CDR3 protein is CASSRSSGSEYNEQFF.

Turning to this clone: The read comes to an end 3 residues before the CDR3 does, leaving the germline J gene to fill in the end. This rearrangement joins TRBV7-9 to TRBJ1-1; 9 positions agree with TRBD1. V gave up 6 bases and J gave up 6 bases; unmatched junction bases: 2. Germline values: CDR1 SEHNR, CDR2 FQNEAQ (reference sequence). The CDR3 runs 12 residues. CDR3 protein: CASSRQGAEAFF. The covered CDR3 bases are TGTGCCAGCAGTCGACAGGGGGCTGAA.

In this sample, this clone turned up many times. The observed sequence ends 3 residues before the CDR3 terminus, with the missing tail filled in from the germline J gene. The chain joins TRBV15 to TRBJ1-1, with TRBD1 as a possible D gene (5 bases). The V and J ends lost 1 base and 1 base respectively, with 13 bases between them. This CDR3 has 16 amino acids. Per the germline V gene, CDR1 is LNHNV and CDR2 is YYDKDF (reference sequence). CDR3 loop: CATSRGAQGGNTEAFF. The covered CDR3 bases are TGTGCCACCAGCAGAGGTGCTCAGGGTGGGAACACTGAA.

This clone has just a few counts. The CDR3 extends 3 residues past the end of the read, so its final part is completed from the germline J gene. This chain joins TRBV19 and TRBJ1-1; D unresolved. The germline V gene encodes CDR1 LNHDA and CDR2 SQIVND (reference sequence). CDR3 length: 13 residues. CDR3 in amino acids: CASSIEAADTAFF. CDR3 bases read: TGTGCCAGTAGTATAGAAGCCGCGGATACG.

This clone was detected many times. The read ends 3 residues early relative to the CDR3; the germline J gene fills the gap. The V call is TRBV20-1, the J call TRBJ2-4; the match to TRBD1 covers 8 bases. The CDR3 runs 15 residues. From germline, CDR1 is DFQATT and CDR2 SNEGSKA (reference sequence). V was pared by 4 bases and J by 0 bases, with 5 bases of the junction left unmatched. CDR3 DNA (partial): TGCAGTGCTACGCCGGACAGGGCAGCCAAAAACATT. This gives the protein CSATPDRAAKNI. The entire CDR3 protein is CSATPDRAAKNIQYF.

This clone was seen repeatedly, ten times or more. Read data end 3 residues before the CDR3 end; the end is taken from the germline J gene. The rearrangement joins TRBV30 to TRBJ2-1, with D maybe TRBD2 (5 bases). Per germline, CDR1 GTSNPN and CDR2 SVGIG (reference sequence). V was trimmed by 1 base and J by 2 bases, leaving 9 bases between them. CDR3 length: 14 residues. This CDR3 reads CAWSEDSAYNEQFF. The part of the CDR3 DNA that was read is TGTGCCTGGAGTGAGGACTCCGCCTACAATGAG.

In this sample, this clone turned up many times. The CDR3 is cut off 3 residues early in the read; its end comes from the germline J gene. The chain uses TRBV20-1 and TRBJ2-3; TRBD2 aligns across 10 bases. The V gene's germline CDR1 is DFQATT and CDR2 SNEGSKA (reference sequence). This CDR3 region has 18 residues. The CDR3 bases that were read are TGCAGTGCTAAAACAGGGGGGGCGGGACTAGCGATTATGGAGACG. Its translation is CSAKTGGAGLAIMET. The whole CDR3 is CSAKTGGAGLAIMETQYF.

There are many counts of this clone. The read terminates 3 residues before the CDR3 end, so the remaining end is supplied by the germline J gene. This chain uses TRBV20-1 with TRBJ2-5; D gene unclear. The CDR3 is 13 amino acids. Trimming removed 3 bases from V and 5 bases from J, with 13 bases in between. Germline CDR1 is DFQATT and CDR2 is SNEGSKA (reference sequence). The CDR3 sequence is CSASSNLRETQYF. CDR3 DNA (partial): TGCAGTGCTAGCTCCAACCTACGGGAGACC.

This clone showed up many times. Coverage ceases 3 residues before the CDR3 finishes, and the germline J gene fills in the end. The chain recombines TRBV20-1 with TRBJ2-7, with 7 bases identical to TRBD1. The CDR3 extends over 13 amino acids. Germline V gene lookup returns CDR1 DFQATT and CDR2 SNEGSKA (reference sequence). Trimming cost V 2 bases and J 4 bases; bases outside gene matches: 5. CDR3: CSARQTGTYEQYF. The covered CDR3 bases are TGCAGTGCTAGACAGACAGGGACATACGAG.

This clone came up many times. The read finishes 3 residues shy of the CDR3 end, and the germline J gene is used to complete it. This chain connects TRBV19 to TRBJ1-4, with a weak D call TRBD1 (6 bases). CDR3 length: 15 residues. In germline, CDR1 is LNHDA, CDR2 SQIVND (reference sequence). The V and J ends lost 5 bases and 8 bases respectively, with 18 bases between them. CDR3 DNA (partial): TGTGCCAGTAGTGTTGACAGGCACGAAGAGGAAAAA. Translating it yields CASSVDRHEEEK. Given in full, the CDR3 is CASSVDRHEEEKLFF.

A few counts support this clone. Given a much more abundant clone one base away, this may be a read error. The read comes to an end 3 residues before the CDR3 does, leaving the germline J gene to fill in the end. This sample also contains other DNA sequences that code for the same CDR3. The gene calls are TRBV30 and TRBJ2-3; D is possibly TRBD1 (5 bases). CDR3 length equals 13 residues. Germline V gene data show CDR1 as GTSNPN and CDR2 as SVGIG (reference sequence). Partial CDR3 DNA: TGTGCAGGGGCGGCAGGGAGCACAGATACG. It specifies CAGAAGSTDT. The complete CDR3 sequence is CAGAAGSTDTQYF. The variable domain in full, with the rest retrieved from reference TRBV30 and TRBJ2-3, is SQTIHQWPATLVQPVGSPLSLECTVEGTSNPNLYWYRQAAGRGLQLLFYSVGIGQISSEVPQNLSASRPQDRQFILSSKKLLLSDSGFYLCAGAAGSTDTQYFGPGTRLTVL.

This clone was observed a few times. The read comes to an end 3 residues before the CDR3 does, leaving the germline J gene to fill in the end. V usage is TRBV18 and J usage is TRBJ2-7; TRBD1 matches 8 bases. Germline CDR1 and CDR2: KGHSH and LQKENI. The CDR3 totals 14 residues. Trimming removed 3 bases from V and 4 bases from J; junction bases left unmatched: 5. The CDR3 is CASSPFRDRYEQYF. CDR3 DNA (partial): TGTGCCAGCTCACCTTTCCGGGACAGGTACGAG.

This clone was recorded many times. The read comes to an end 3 residues before the CDR3 does, leaving the germline J gene to fill in the end. The J gene is TRBJ2-2, the V gene TRBV6-2 or TRBV6-3; D is unresolved. The V gene's germline CDR1 is MNHEY and CDR2 SVGEGT. The CDR3 length is 16 residues. V lost 2 bases and J lost 4, with 14 bases in between. The CDR3 sequence: CASSYEAATITGELFF. CDR3 DNA (partial): TGTGCCAGCAGTTACGAGGCGGCCACGATCACCGGGGAG.

This clone was detected many times. Read coverage stops 3 residues before the CDR3 terminus; the germline J gene supplies the remainder. The gene calls are TRBV18 and TRBJ1-2, with D possibly matching TRBD1 (5 bases). Germline values: CDR1 KGHSH, CDR2 LQKENI. V was clipped by 3 bases and J by 1 base, with 6 bases between them. This CDR3 is 13 amino acids long. CDR3 loop: CASSPTDNYGYTF. The sequenced CDR3 bases are TGTGCCAGCTCACCGACAGATAACTATGGC. The entire variable domain, with the rest obtained from reference TRBV18 and TRBJ1-2, is as follows: NAGVMQNPRHLVRRRGQEARLRCSPMKGHSHVYWYRQLPEEGLKFMVYLQKENIIDESGMPKERFSAEFPKEGPSILRIQQVVRGDSAAYFCASSPTDNYGYTFGSGTRLTVV.

This clone was seen ten or more times. Read coverage stops 3 residues before the CDR3 terminus; the germline J gene supplies the remainder. The rearrangement joins TRBV20-1 to TRBJ2-2; TRBD2 is a possible D gene (5 bases). This CDR3 comprises 16 residues. CDR1 and CDR2 from the germline V gene are DFQATT and SNEGSKA (reference sequence). Trimming removed 1 base from V and 4 bases from J, with 16 bases in between. The sequenced part of the CDR3 DNA is TGCAGTGCTAGAGGACGCCTAGCTCATAGCACCGGGGAG. Translating it yields CSARGRLAHSTGE. The CDR3 as a whole reads CSARGRLAHSTGELFF.

Ten or more counts support this clone. With the read ending 3 residues before the CDR3 end, the germline J gene is used to fill in that end. The chain uses TRBV4-1 and TRBJ1-1, with a tentative D call TRBD1 (6 bases). This CDR3 is built from 16 residues. Germline V gene data show CDR1 as MGHRA and CDR2 as YSYEKL. Trimming took 2 bases from V and 1 from J, leaving 14 bases between them. CDR3 region: CASSQMPGRGNTEAFF. Partial CDR3 DNA: TGCGCCAGCAGCCAAATGCCCGGCAGGGGGAACACTGAA.

At least ten counts were recorded for this clone. The read terminates 3 residues before the CDR3 end, so the remaining end is supplied by the germline J gene. This chain connects TRBV5-1 to TRBJ2-6; D call uncertain. V dropped 4 bases and J dropped 4 bases, with 12 bases sitting between them. Germline CDR1 and CDR2: SGHRS and YFSETQ. This CDR3 has 15 amino acids. The part of the CDR3 DNA that was read is TGCGCCAGCAGCCCGCCAGGTTCGGGGGCCAACGTC. Amino acids: CASSPPGSGANV. The full CDR3 protein is CASSPPGSGANVLTF.